The T cell receptor beta chain described here comes from a study of long-term antiretroviral therapy in people with HIV. With survey level as its setting, the immunoSEQ assay was v3.0. Produced via immunoSEQ multiplex PCR; TCRdb's table is partial and in-frame only. The table has approximately 35,000 clones, approximately 94% seen once. V was trimmed by 6 bases and J by 0 bases, leaving 8 bases between them. The CDR3 covers 12 residues. CDR1 SQVTM and CDR2 ANQGSEA come from the germline V gene. The sample here was unsorted PBMCs, taken 4.1 years after starting antiretroviral therapy. The rearrangement joins TRBV29-1 to TRBJ1-1, with D uncertain. The sequence was collected from a woman aged 45-59 years with HIV. The CDR3 DNA is TGCAGCGTGACGACGATGAACACTGAAGCTTTCTTT. This encodes CSVTTMNTEAFF.